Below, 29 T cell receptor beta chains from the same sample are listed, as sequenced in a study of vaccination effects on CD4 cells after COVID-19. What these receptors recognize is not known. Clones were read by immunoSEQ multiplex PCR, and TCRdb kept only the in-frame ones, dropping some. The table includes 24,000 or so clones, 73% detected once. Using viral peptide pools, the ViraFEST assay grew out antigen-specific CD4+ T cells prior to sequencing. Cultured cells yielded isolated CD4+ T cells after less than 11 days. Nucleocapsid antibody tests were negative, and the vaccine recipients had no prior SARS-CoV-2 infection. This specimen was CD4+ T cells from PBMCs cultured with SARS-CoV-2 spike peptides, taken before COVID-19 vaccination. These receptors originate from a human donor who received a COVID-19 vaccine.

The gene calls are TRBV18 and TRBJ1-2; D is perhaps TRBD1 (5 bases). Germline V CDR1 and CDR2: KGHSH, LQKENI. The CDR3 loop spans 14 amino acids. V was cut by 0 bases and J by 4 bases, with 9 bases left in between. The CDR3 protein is CASSPPGVRYGYTF. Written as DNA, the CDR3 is TGTGCCAGCTCACCACCAGGGGTCCGCTATGGCTACACCTTC.

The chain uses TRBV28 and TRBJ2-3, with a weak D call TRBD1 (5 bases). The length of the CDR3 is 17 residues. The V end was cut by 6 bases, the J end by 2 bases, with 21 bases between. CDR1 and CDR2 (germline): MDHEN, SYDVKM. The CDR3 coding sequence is TGTGCCAGCAGGCAATATAGGGTAGGGGCCTTCACAGATACGCAGTATTTT. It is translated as CASRQYRVGAFTDTQYF.

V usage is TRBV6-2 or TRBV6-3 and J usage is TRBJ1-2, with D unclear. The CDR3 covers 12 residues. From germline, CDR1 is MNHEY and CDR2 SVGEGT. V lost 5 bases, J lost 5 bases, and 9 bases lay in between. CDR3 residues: CASSQPRYGYTF. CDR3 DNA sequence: TGTGCCAGCAGTCAACCTCGGTATGGCTACACCTTC.

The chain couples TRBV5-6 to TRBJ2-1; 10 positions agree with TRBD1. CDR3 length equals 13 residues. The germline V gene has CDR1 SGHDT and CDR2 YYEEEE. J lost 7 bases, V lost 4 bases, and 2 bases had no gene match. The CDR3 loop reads CASSRGQGNEQFF. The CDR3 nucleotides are TGTGCCAGCAGCAGGGGACAGGGGAATGAGCAGTTCTTC.

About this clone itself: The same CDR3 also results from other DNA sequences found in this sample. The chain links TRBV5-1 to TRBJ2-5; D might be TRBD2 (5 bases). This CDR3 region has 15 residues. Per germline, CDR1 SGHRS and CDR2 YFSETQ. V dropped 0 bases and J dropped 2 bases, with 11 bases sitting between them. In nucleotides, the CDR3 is TGCGCCAGCAGCTTGGGCCGGACGGGGCAAGAGACCCAGTACTTC. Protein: CASSLGRTGQETQYF.

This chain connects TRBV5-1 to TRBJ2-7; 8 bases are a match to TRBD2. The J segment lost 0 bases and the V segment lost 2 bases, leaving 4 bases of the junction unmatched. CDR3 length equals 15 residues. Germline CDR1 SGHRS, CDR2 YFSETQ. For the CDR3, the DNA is TGCGCCAGCAGCTTTCACAGCGGGAGCTCCTACGAGCAGTACTTC. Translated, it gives CASSFHSGSSYEQYF.

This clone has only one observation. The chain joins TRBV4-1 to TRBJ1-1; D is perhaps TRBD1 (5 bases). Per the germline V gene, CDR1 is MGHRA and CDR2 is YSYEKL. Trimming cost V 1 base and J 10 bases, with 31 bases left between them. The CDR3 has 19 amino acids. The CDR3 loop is CASSQGWVRGIPGRGGAFF. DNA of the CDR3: TGCGCCAGCAGCCAAGGTTGGGTTCGGGGGATCCCCGGGAGAGGAGGAGCTTTCTTT.

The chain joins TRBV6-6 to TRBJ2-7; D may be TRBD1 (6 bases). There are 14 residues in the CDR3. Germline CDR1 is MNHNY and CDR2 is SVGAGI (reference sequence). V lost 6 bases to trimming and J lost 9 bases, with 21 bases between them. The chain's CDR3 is CASSRSTGTDGQYF. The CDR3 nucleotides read TGTGCCAGCAGCCGATCTACAGGGACGGACGGGCAGTACTTC.

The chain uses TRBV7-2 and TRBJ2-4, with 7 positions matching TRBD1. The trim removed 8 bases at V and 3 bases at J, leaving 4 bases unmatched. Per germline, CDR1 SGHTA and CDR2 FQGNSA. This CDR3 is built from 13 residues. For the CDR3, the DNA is TGTGCCAGCTCCCGGGACAGCAAAAACATTCAGTACTTC. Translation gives CASSRDSKNIQYF.

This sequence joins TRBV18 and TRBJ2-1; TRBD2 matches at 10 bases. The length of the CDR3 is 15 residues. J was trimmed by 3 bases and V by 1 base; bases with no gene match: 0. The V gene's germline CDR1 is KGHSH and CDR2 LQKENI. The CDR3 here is CASSPLAGGYNEQFF. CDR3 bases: TGTGCCAGCTCACCACTAGCGGGAGGCTACAATGAGCAGTTCTTC. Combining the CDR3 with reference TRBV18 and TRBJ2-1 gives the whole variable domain NAGVMQNPRHLVRRRGQEARLRCSPMKGHSHVYWYRQLPEEGLKFMVYLQKENIIDESGMPKERFSAEFPKEGPSILRIQQVVRGDSAAYFCASSPLAGGYNEQFFGPGTRLTVL.

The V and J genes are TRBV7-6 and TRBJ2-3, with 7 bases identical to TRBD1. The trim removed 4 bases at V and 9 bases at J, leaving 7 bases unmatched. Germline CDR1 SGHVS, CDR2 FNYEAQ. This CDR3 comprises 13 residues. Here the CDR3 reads CASSSQGDVTQYF. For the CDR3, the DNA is TGTGCCAGCAGCTCCCAGGGGGACGTGACGCAGTATTTT. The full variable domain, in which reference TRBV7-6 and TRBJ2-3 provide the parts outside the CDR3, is GAGVSQSPRYKVTKRGQDVALRCDPISGHVSLYWYRQALGQGPEFLTYFNYEAQQDKSGLPNDRFSAERPEGSISTLTIQRTEQRDSAMYRCASSSQGDVTQYFGPGTRLTVL.

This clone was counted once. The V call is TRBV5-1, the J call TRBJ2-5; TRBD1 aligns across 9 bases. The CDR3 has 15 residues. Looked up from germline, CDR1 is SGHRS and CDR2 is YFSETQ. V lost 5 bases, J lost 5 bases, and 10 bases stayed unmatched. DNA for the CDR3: TGCGCCAGCAGTCAACAGGGGGCGACTACGGAGACCCAGTACTTC. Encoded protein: CASSQQGATTETQYF. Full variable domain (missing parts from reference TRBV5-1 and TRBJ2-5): KAGVTQTPRYLIKTRGQQVTLSCSPISGHRSVSWYQQTPGQGLQFLFEYFSETQRNKGNFPGRFSGRQFSNSRSEMNVSTLELGDSALYLCASSQQGATTETQYFGPGTRLLVL.

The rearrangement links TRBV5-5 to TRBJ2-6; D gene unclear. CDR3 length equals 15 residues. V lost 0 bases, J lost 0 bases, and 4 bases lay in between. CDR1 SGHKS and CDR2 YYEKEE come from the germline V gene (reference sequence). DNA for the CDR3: TGTGCCAGCAGCTTGGTTTCCTCTGGGGCCAACGTCCTGACTTTC. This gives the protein CASSLVSSGANVLTF.

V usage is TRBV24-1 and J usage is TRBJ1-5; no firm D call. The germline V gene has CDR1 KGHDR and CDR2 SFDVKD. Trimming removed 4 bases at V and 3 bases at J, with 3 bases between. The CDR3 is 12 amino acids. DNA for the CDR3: TGTGCCACCAGTGACTCCAATCAGCCCCAGCATTTT. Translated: CATSDSNQPQHF.

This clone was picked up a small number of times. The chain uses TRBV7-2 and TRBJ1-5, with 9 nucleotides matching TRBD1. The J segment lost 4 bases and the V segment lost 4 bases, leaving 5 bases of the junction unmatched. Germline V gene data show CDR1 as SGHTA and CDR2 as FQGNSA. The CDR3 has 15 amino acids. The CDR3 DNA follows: TGTGCCAGCAGCTCCACCGGGACAGGGAATCAGCCCCAGCATTTT. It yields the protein CASSSTGTGNQPQHF. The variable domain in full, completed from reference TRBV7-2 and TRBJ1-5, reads GAGVSQSPSNKVTEKGKDVELRCDPISGHTALYWYRQSLGQGLEFLIYFQGNSAPDKSGLPSDRFSAERTGGSVSTLTIQRTQQEDSAVYLCASSSTGTGNQPQHFGDGTRLSIL.

DNA for the CDR3: TGCAGCGTTGAGACTAGCGGGTCACAGGGAGACATTCAGTACTTC. It specifies CSVETSGSQGDIQYF. This chain joins TRBV29-1 and TRBJ2-4; 10 nucleotides match TRBD2. Trimming removed 3 bases from V and 8 bases from J; junction bases left unmatched: 10. In germline, CDR1 is SQVTM, CDR2 ANQGSEA. The CDR3 runs 15 residues.

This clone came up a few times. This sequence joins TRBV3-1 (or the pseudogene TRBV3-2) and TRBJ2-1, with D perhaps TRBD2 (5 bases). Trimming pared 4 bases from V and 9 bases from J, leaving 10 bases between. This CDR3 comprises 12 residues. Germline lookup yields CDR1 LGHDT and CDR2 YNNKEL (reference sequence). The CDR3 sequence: CASSRLSGEQFF. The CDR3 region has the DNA TGTGCCAGCAGCCGGCTGAGCGGTGAGCAGTTCTTC.

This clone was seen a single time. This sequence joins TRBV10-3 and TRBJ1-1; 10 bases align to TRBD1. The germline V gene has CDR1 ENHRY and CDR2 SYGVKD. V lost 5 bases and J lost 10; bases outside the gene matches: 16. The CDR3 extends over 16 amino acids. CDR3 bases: TGTGCCATCAGTCTGAGTCCGGGACAGGGGAGGGTGGGAGCTTTCTTT. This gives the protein CAISLSPGQGRVGAFF.

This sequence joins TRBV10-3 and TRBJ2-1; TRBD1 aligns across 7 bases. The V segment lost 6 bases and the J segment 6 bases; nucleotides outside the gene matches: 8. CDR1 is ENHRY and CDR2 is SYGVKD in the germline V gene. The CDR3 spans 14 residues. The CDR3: CAISPQGDGNEQFF. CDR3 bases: TGTGCCATCAGCCCTCAGGGGGATGGCAATGAGCAGTTCTTC.

CDR3 DNA sequence: TGTGCCAGCAGCTTTACTCAAGCCTCCGGGGAGCTGTTTTTT. It is translated as CASSFTQASGELFF. The V gene is TRBV7-9, the J gene TRBJ2-2; D gene unclear. The germline V gene has CDR1 SEHNR and CDR2 FQNEAQ (reference sequence). The CDR3 length is 14 residues. V lost 3 bases to trimming and J lost 6 bases, with 11 bases between them.

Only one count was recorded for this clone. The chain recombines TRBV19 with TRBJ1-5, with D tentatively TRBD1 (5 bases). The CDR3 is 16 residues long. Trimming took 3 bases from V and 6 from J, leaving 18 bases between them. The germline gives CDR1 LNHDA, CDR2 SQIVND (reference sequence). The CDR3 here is CASSILRDGTGQPQHF. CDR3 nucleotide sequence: TGTGCCAGTAGTATCCTTCGGGACGGAACCGGTCAGCCCCAGCATTTT.

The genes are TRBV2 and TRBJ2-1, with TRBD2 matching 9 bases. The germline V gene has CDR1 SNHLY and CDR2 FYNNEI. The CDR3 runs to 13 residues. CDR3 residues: CATQTSGGNEQFF. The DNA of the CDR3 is TGTGCAACTCAGACTAGCGGAGGCAATGAGCAGTTCTTC.

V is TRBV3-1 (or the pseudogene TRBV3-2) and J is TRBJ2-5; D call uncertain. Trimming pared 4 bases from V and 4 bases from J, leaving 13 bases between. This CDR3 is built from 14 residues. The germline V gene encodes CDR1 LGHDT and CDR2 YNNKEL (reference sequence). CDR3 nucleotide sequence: TGTGCCAGCAGCCTGAAAACGCGGTCAGAGACCCAGTACTTC. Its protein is CASSLKTRSETQYF.

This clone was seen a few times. CDR3 coding DNA: TGCGCCAGCAGTCAGCAGCTCAACGGGGAGCTGTTTTTT. Protein: CASSQQLNGELFF. The V call is TRBV10-1, the J call TRBJ2-2; unclear D gene. CDR1 is WNHNN and CDR2 is SYGVQD in the germline V gene (reference sequence). The CDR3 is 13 amino acids. V was clipped by 5 bases and J by 7 bases, with 11 bases between them.

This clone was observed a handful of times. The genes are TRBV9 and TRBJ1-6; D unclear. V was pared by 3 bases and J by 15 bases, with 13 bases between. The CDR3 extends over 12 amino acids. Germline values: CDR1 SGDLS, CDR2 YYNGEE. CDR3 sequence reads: CASSGAYSDLHF. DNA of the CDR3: TGTGCCAGCAGCGGGGCTTATTCTGACCTCCACTTT.

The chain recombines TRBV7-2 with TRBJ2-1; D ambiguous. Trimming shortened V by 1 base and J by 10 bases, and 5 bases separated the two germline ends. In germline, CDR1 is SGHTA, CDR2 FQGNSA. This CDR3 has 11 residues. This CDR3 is CASSLEGEQFF. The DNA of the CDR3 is TGTGCCAGCAGCTTAGAAGGGGAGCAGTTCTTC.

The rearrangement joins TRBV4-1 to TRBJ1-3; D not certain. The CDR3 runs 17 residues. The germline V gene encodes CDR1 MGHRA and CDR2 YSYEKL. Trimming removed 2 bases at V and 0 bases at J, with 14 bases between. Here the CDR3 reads CASSQKTIGSSGNTIYF. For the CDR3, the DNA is TGCGCCAGCAGCCAAAAAACCATCGGGTCCTCTGGAAACACCATATATTTT.

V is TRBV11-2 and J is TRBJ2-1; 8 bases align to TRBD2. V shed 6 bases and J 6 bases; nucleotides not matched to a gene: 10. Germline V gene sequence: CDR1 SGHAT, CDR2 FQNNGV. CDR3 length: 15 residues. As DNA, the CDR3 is TGTGCCAGCAGGAAGGGACTAGAGCGTCTCAATGAGCAGTTCTTC. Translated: CASRKGLERLNEQFF.

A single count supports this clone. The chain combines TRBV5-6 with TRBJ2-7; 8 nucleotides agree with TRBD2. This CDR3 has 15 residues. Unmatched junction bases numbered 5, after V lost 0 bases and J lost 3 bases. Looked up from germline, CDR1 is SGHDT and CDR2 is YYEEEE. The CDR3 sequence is CASSLVGAGVYEQYF. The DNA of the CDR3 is TGTGCCAGCAGCTTGGTAGGAGCGGGAGTCTACGAGCAGTACTTC.